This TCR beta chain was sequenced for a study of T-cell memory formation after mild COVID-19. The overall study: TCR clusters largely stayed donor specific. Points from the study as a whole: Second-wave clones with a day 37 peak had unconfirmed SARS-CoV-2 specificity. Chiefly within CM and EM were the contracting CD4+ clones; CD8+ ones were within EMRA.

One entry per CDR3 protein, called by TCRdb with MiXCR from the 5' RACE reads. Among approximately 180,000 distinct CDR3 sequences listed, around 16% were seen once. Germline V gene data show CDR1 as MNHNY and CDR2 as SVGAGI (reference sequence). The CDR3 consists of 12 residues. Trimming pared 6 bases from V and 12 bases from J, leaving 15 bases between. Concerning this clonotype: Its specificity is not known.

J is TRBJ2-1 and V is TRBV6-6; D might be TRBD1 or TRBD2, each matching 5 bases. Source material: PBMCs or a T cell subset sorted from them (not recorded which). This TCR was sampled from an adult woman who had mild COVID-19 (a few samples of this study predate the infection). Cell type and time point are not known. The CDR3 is CASRSEGYWQFF. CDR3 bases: TGTGCCAGCAGGTCTGAGGGGTATTGGCAGTTCTTC.